These 5 T cell receptor beta chains originate from one sample sequenced in a study of blood T cells in healthy people across ages. Then a second PCR, running about 6 to 11 cycles, was carried out with a sample-barcoded 5' primer and a J-beta primer mix. TCRdb analysed the 5' RACE reads with MiXCR anew, one entry per CDR3 protein. The profile shows 800,000 to 900,000 distinct CDR3 sequences, 55% to 65% of them singletons. Sequenced material: blood. These receptors originate from a man aged 30-40 years in good health.

The chain has TRBV20-1 and TRBJ1-2; maybe TRBD1 (6 bases). CDR1 DFQATT and CDR2 SNEGSKA come from the germline V gene (reference sequence). Trimming removed 3 bases at V and 5 bases at J, with 13 bases between. The CDR3 length is 13 residues. The CDR3 DNA is TGCAGTGCTAGTCACAGGGAGGGATATGGCTACACCTTC. Translating gives CSASHREGYGYTF.

The rearrangement uses TRBV20-1 and TRBJ2-7, with 10 bases lining up with TRBD1. After removal of 3 bases from V and 0 bases from J, the junction contained 5 bases not matched to a gene. Per germline, CDR1 DFQATT and CDR2 SNEGSKA (reference sequence). CDR3 length: 15 residues. CDR3 coding DNA: TGCAGTGCTAGGCGGGGACAGGGGAGCTCCTACGAGCAGTACTTC. This gives the protein CSARRGQGSSYEQYF.

This chain uses TRBV7-6 with TRBJ2-1, with D tentatively TRBD2 (6 bases). Trimming left V 5 bases short and J 13 bases short, with 15 bases between. The CDR3 runs to 12 residues. CDR1 is SGHVS and CDR2 is FNYEAQ in the germline V gene. In DNA form, the CDR3 reads TGTGCCAGCAGCAAGGACTATAAAGCTCAGTTCTTC. Translated, it gives CASSKDYKAQFF.

The genes are TRBV2 and TRBJ2-6, with TRBD1 identical over 7 bases. V lost 7 bases and J lost 2; bases outside the gene matches: 11. The CDR3 covers 17 residues. Germline lookup yields CDR1 SNHLY and CDR2 FYNNEI. The CDR3 loop is CASNPGQTTAGANVLTF. The CDR3 DNA reads TGTGCCAGCAACCCGGGACAGACCACCGCTGGGGCCAACGTCCTGACTTTC.

At least ten counts were recorded for this clonotype. CDR3 DNA: TGTGCCAGCAGCGTAGTGGGACAGATCTACGAGCAGTACTTC. It specifies CASSVVGQIYEQYF. The chain uses TRBV9 and TRBJ2-7; 7 bases line up with TRBD1. Germline loops: CDR1 SGDLS, CDR2 YYNGEE. There are 14 residues in the CDR3. V lost 0 bases to trimming and J lost 3 bases; unmatched junction nucleotides: 3.